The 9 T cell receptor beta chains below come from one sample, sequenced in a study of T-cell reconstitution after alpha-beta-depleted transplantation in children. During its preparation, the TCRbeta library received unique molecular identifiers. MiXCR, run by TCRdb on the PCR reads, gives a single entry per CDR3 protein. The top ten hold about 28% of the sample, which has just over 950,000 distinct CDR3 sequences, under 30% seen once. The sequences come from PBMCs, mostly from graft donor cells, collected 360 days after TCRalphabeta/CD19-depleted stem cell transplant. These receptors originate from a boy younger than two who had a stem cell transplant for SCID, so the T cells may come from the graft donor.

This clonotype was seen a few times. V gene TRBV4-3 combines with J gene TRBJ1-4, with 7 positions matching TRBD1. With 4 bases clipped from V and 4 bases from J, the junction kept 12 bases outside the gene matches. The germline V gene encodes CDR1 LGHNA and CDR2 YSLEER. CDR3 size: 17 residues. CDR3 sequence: CASSPTARDSLNEKLFF. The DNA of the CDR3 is TGCGCCAGCAGCCCCACCGCCCGGGACAGTCTTAATGAAAAACTGTTTTTT.

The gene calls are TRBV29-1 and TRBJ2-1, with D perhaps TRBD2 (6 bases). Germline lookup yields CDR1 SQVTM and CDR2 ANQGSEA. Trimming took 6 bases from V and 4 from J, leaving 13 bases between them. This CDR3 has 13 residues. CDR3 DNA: TGCAGCGTAGCCGGGACTGTGTACAATGAGCAGTTCTTC. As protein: CSVAGTVYNEQFF.

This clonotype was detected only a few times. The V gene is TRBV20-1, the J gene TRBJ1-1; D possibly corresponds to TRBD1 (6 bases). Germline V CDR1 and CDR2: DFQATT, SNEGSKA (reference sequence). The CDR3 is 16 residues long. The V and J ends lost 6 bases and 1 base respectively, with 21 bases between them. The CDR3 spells CSAVKDPTGTNTEAFF. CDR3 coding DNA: TGCAGTGCCGTAAAAGATCCAACAGGGACGAACACTGAAGCTTTCTTT.

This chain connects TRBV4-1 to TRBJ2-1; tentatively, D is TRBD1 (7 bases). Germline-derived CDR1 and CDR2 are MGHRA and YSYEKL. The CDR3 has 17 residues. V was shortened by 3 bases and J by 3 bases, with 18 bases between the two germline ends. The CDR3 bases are TGCGCCAGCAGCCAGAGACCGGAGGGGGCCCTCTACAATGAGCAGTTCTTC. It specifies CASSQRPEGALYNEQFF.

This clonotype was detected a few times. The CDR3 DNA sequence: TGTGCCAGCACCTCGACAGGGGGACCATACAATGAGCAGTTCTTC. It yields the protein CASTSTGGPYNEQFF. The chain joins TRBV7-2 to TRBJ2-1; 9 nucleotides line up with TRBD1. V was clipped by 7 bases and J by 4 bases; unmatched bases: 8. The CDR3 runs to 15 residues. CDR1 is SGHTA, CDR2 FQGNSA, per germline.

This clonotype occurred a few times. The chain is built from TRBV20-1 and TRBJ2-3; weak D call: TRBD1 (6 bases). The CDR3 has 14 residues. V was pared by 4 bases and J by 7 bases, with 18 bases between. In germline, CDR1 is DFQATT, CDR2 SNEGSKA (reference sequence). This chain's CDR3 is CSANDRQGINTQYF. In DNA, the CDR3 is TGCAGTGCTAACGACAGGCAGGGAATCAATACGCAGTATTTT.

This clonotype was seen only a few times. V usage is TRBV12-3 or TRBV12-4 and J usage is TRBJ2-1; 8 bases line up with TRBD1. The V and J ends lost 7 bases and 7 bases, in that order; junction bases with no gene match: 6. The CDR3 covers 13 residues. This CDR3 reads CASNIQGVNEQFF. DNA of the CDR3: TGTGCCAGCAACATACAGGGGGTGAATGAGCAGTTCTTC.

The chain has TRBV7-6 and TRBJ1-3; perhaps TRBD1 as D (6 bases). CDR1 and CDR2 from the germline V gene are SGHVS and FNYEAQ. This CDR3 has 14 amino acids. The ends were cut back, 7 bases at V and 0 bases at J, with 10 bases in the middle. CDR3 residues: CASTPDSSGNTIYF. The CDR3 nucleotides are TGTGCCAGCACCCCGGACAGCTCTGGAAACACCATATATTTT.

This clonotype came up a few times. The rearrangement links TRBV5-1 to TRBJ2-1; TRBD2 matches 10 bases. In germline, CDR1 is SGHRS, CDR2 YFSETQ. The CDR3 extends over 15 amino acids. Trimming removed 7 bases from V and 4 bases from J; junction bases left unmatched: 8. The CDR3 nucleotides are TGCGCCAGCTGCCCTACTAGCGGGGTTTACAATGAGCAGTTCTTC. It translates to CASCPTSGVYNEQFF.